This T cell receptor (beta chain) was recovered during a study of T cell repertoires in cytomegalovirus infection. Overall study context: Both CMV infection and a matching HLA type were indicated by public TCR beta signatures. Regarding the study as a whole: CMV-specific TCR beta clonotypes restricted by HLA-C were the ones dominating the ex vivo response.

TCRdb fed the reads into MiXCR, producing one record per CDR3 protein. The sample holds about 740,000 distinct CDR3 sequences; less than 40% are singletons and the top ten take 2.5% to 3.5%. Details on this clonotype: The antigen is unknown.

The CDR3 consists of 17 residues. The germline V gene has CDR1 MNHEY and CDR2 SVGEGT. The V end was cut by 4 bases, the J end by 6 bases, with 22 bases between. This TCR derives from a human donor in good health (CMV status not recorded). Some clones in this sample may be carry-over from other donors' samples. The chain recombines TRBV6-2 or TRBV6-3 with TRBJ1-5, with TRBD1 as a possible D gene (5 bases). Input material: PBMCs. The CDR3 DNA is TGTGCCAGCAGTTTGAACTACCGGGACGGTTTCGGTCAGCCCCAGCATTTT. Translated, it gives CASSLNYRDGFGQPQHF.